A selection of T cell receptor beta chains follows, all from one sample in a study of human T cells and chemical hapten exposure. Via MiXCR, TCRdb re-called the RACE reads, giving one row per CDR3 protein. The sample lists approximately 260,000 distinct CDR3 sequences, approximately 8% seen once, with 0.9% to 1.5% in the top ten. The source material was whole blood, sampled in connection with sensitization to the hapten diphenylcyclopropenone (DPC). These receptors were collected from a man aged 18 to 35 with alopecia areata. Some clones in this sample may be carry-over from other donors' samples. Both conserved end residues are part of each CDR3. The order of the fields is V gene, clone size, J gene, D gene, CDR3 protein, CDR3 DNA. D genes are given only for firm matches. Part of the rows lack a size; the others show once, few, many or a class for expanded clones.

v_gene: TRBV6-2/TRBV6-3
abundance: few
j_gene: TRBJ2-5
d_gene: NA
CDR3aa: CASSYPDIKETQYF
CDR3nt: TGTGCCAGCAGTTACCCGGACATTAAGGAGACCCAGTACTTC

v_gene: TRBV20-1
abundance: many
j_gene: TRBJ2-1
d_gene: TRBD2
CDR3aa: CSALLADNEQFF
CDR3nt: TGCAGTGCTCTACTAGCGGACAATGAGCAGTTCTTC

v_gene: TRBV9
abundance: NA
j_gene: TRBJ2-2
d_gene: NA
CDR3aa: CASSAGQNTGELFF
CDR3nt: TGTGCCAGCAGCGCGGGACAGAACACCGGGGAGCTGTTTTTT

v_gene: TRBV29-1
abundance: few
j_gene: TRBJ2-1
d_gene: NA
CDR3aa: CSVFDSYNEQFF
CDR3nt: TGCAGCGTTTTCGACAGCTACAATGAGCAGTTCTTC

v_gene: TRBV6-2/TRBV6-3
abundance: few
j_gene: TRBJ2-5
d_gene: NA
CDR3aa: CASSAQGMRETQYF
CDR3nt: TGTGCCAGCAGTGCACAGGGAATGAGGGAGACCCAGTACTTC

v_gene: TRBV28
abundance: NA
j_gene: TRBJ1-2
d_gene: NA
CDR3aa: CASSLYGLGYTF
CDR3nt: TGTGCCAGCAGTCTGTATGGGCTGGGCTACACCTTC

v_gene: TRBV7-6
abundance: NA
j_gene: TRBJ2-7
d_gene: NA
CDR3aa: CASSLAQGRGEQYF
CDR3nt: TGTGCCAGCAGCTTAGCACAGGGGAGGGGAGAGCAGTACTTC

v_gene: TRBV11-2
abundance: few
j_gene: TRBJ1-3
d_gene: TRBD1
CDR3aa: CASSLLSGTANTIYF
CDR3nt: TGTGCCAGCAGCTTACTCTCCGGGACAGCAAACACCATATATTTT

v_gene: TRBV28
abundance: few
j_gene: TRBJ2-3
d_gene: NA
CDR3aa: CASSLDSDTQYF
CDR3nt: TGTGCCAGCAGTCTAGACTCAGATACGCAGTATTTT

v_gene: TRBV4-3
abundance: NA
j_gene: TRBJ1-3
d_gene: NA
CDR3aa: CASSQSGTKNTIYF
CDR3nt: TGCGCCAGCAGCCAGTCGGGGACGAAAAACACCATATATTTT

v_gene: TRBV4-1
abundance: few
j_gene: TRBJ1-6
d_gene: NA
CDR3aa: CASSRILTSRESPLHF
CDR3nt: TGCGCCAGCAGCCGAATACTAACTTCCAGGGAGTCACCCCTCCACTTT

v_gene: TRBV12-3/TRBV12-4
abundance: few
j_gene: TRBJ2-1
d_gene: NA
CDR3aa: CASSLSVAYEQFF
CDR3nt: TGTGCCAGCAGTTTATCGGTAGCTTATGAGCAGTTCTTC

v_gene: TRBV7-2
abundance: NA
j_gene: TRBJ1-4
d_gene: NA
CDR3aa: CASSPPPGVANEKLFF
CDR3nt: TGTGCCAGCAGTCCACCGCCGGGTGTCGCTAATGAAAAACTGTTTTTT

v_gene: TRBV6-5
abundance: NA
j_gene: TRBJ1-2
d_gene: NA
CDR3aa: CASSYLGGAGNGYTF
CDR3nt: TGTGCCAGCAGTTACTTAGGGGGGGCCGGGAATGGCTACACCTTC

v_gene: TRBV19
abundance: NA
j_gene: TRBJ1-2
d_gene: TRBD1
CDR3aa: CASYRGNDGYTF
CDR3nt: TGTGCCAGCTACAGGGGAAACGATGGCTACACCTTC

v_gene: TRBV18
abundance: many
j_gene: TRBJ2-5
d_gene: NA
CDR3aa: CASSPEAGDLEETQYF
CDR3nt: TGTGCCAGCTCACCGGAGGCAGGAGACCTTGAAGAGACCCAGTACTTC

v_gene: TRBV7-9
abundance: many
j_gene: TRBJ2-3
d_gene: TRBD2
CDR3aa: CASSRGLAGGTDTQYF
CDR3nt: TGTGCCAGCAGCCGGGGACTAGCGGGCGGCACAGATACGCAGTATTTT

v_gene: TRBV29-1
abundance: NA
j_gene: TRBJ2-3
d_gene: TRBD1
CDR3aa: CSVDRQGRTDTQYF
CDR3nt: TGCAGCGTTGACCGACAGGGCCGCACAGATACGCAGTATTTT

v_gene: TRBV7-8
abundance: few
j_gene: TRBJ2-2
d_gene: TRBD2
CDR3aa: CASSQLAGGVTGELFF
CDR3nt: TGTGCCAGCAGCCAACTAGCGGGGGGAGTCACCGGGGAGCTGTTTTTT

v_gene: TRBV5-1
abundance: many
j_gene: TRBJ2-1
d_gene: TRBD1
CDR3aa: CASSSDRAGHEQFF
CDR3nt: TGCGCCAGCAGCTCCGACAGGGCTGGGCATGAGCAGTTCTTC

v_gene: TRBV10-1
abundance: few
j_gene: TRBJ2-2
d_gene: TRBD2
CDR3aa: CASISGGRSRELFF
CDR3nt: TGCGCCAGCATAAGCGGGGGGCGGTCTCGGGAGCTGTTTTTT

v_gene: TRBV7-9
abundance: few
j_gene: TRBJ2-2
d_gene: NA
CDR3aa: CASSHTRLKNTGELFF
CDR3nt: TGTGCCAGCAGCCATACCCGGCTGAAGAACACCGGGGAGCTGTTTTTT

v_gene: TRBV5-4
abundance: few
j_gene: TRBJ2-5
d_gene: NA
CDR3aa: CASSLDGTGEETQYF
CDR3nt: TGTGCCAGCAGCTTGGATGGGACTGGAGAGGAGACCCAGTACTTC

v_gene: TRBV6-2/TRBV6-3
abundance: NA
j_gene: TRBJ2-5
d_gene: TRBD2
CDR3aa: CASSTIGTSGPEGQYF
CDR3nt: TGTGCCAGCAGTACAATCGGGACTAGCGGGCCGGAAGGCCAGTACTTC

v_gene: TRBV4-1
abundance: few
j_gene: TRBJ1-2
d_gene: NA
CDR3aa: CASSQGQTFYGYTF
CDR3nt: TGCGCCAGCAGCCAAGGACAGACTTTCTATGGCTACACCTTC

v_gene: TRBV6-5
abundance: NA
j_gene: TRBJ1-1
d_gene: TRBD1
CDR3aa: CASSYPPRTGTRPEAFF
CDR3nt: TGTGCCAGCAGTTATCCCCCCAGGACAGGGACGAGGCCTGAAGCTTTCTTT

v_gene: TRBV5-1
abundance: many
j_gene: TRBJ1-4
d_gene: NA
CDR3aa: CASSLQPGQDEKLFF
CDR3nt: TGCGCCAGCAGCCTACAGCCGGGACAAGACGAAAAACTGTTTTTT

v_gene: TRBV11-2
abundance: medium-sized
j_gene: TRBJ2-3
d_gene: TRBD1
CDR3aa: CASSPTGGPDTQYF
CDR3nt: TGTGCCAGCAGCCCGACAGGGGGCCCGGATACGCAGTATTTT

v_gene: TRBV10-3
abundance: many
j_gene: TRBJ2-6
d_gene: NA
CDR3aa: CAISESTGRAGANVLTF
CDR3nt: TGTGCCATCAGTGAGTCAACAGGAAGGGCTGGGGCCAACGTCCTGACTTTC

v_gene: TRBV5-1
abundance: many
j_gene: TRBJ2-1
d_gene: NA
CDR3aa: CASSLDPEDNEQFF
CDR3nt: TGCGCCAGCAGCTTGGATCCAGAAGACAATGAGCAGTTCTTC

v_gene: TRBV15
abundance: NA
j_gene: TRBJ1-4
d_gene: NA
CDR3aa: CATSRPDSNLMKKLFF
CDR3nt: TGTGCCACCAGCAGGCCGGACAGCAATCTAATGAAGAAACTGTTTTTT

v_gene: TRBV20-1
abundance: few
j_gene: TRBJ1-2
d_gene: NA
CDR3aa: CSASRQWGYTF
CDR3nt: TGCAGTGCGAGCCGACAGTGGGGCTACACCTTC

v_gene: TRBV4-1
abundance: NA
j_gene: TRBJ2-3
d_gene: NA
CDR3aa: CASSQVPYSTDTQYF
CDR3nt: TGCGCCAGCAGCCAAGTCCCCTATAGCACAGATACGCAGTATTTT

v_gene: TRBV6-5
abundance: NA
j_gene: TRBJ2-2
d_gene: TRBD2
CDR3aa: CASSYHKRGIGELFF
CDR3nt: TGTGCCAGCAGTTACCATAAGCGGGGAATCGGGGAGCTGTTTTTT

v_gene: TRBV6-2/TRBV6-3
abundance: NA
j_gene: TRBJ1-2
d_gene: NA
CDR3aa: CASSTRREGNYGYTF
CDR3nt: TGTGCCAGCAGCACCCGCCGTGAAGGGAACTATGGCTACACCTTC

v_gene: TRBV6-4
abundance: many
j_gene: TRBJ2-3
d_gene: TRBD1
CDR3aa: CASSDGQGADTQYF
CDR3nt: TGTGCCAGCAGTGACGGACAGGGGGCAGATACGCAGTATTTT

v_gene: TRBV3-1
abundance: many
j_gene: TRBJ2-3
d_gene: NA
CDR3aa: CASSQDIGNTQYF
CDR3nt: TGTGCCAGCAGCCAAGATATCGGGAATACGCAGTATTTT

v_gene: TRBV6-5
abundance: few
j_gene: TRBJ2-7
d_gene: TRBD2
CDR3aa: CASKNSGASYEQYF
CDR3nt: TGTGCCAGCAAAAATAGCGGGGCTTCCTACGAGCAGTACTTC

v_gene: TRBV20-1
abundance: many
j_gene: TRBJ2-2
d_gene: NA
CDR3aa: CSAGGKWAGELFF
CDR3nt: TGCAGTGCGGGTGGCAAGTGGGCCGGGGAGCTGTTTTTT

v_gene: TRBV5-6
abundance: few
j_gene: TRBJ2-3
d_gene: NA
CDR3aa: CASSLDWRLEGDTQYF
CDR3nt: TGTGCCAGCAGCTTGGATTGGCGCTTGGAAGGAGATACGCAGTATTTT

v_gene: TRBV7-2
abundance: NA
j_gene: TRBJ2-7
d_gene: NA
CDR3aa: CASSHIRHGQYF
CDR3nt: TGTGCCAGCAGCCATATCCGTCACGGGCAGTACTTC

v_gene: TRBV4-3
abundance: many
j_gene: TRBJ1-4
d_gene: NA
CDR3aa: CASSQDVSEKLFF
CDR3nt: TGCGCCAGCAGCCAAGATGTGAGTGAAAAACTGTTTTTT

v_gene: TRBV4-3
abundance: many
j_gene: TRBJ1-1
d_gene: NA
CDR3aa: CASSQEGHEAFF
CDR3nt: TGCGCCAGCAGCCAAGAGGGGCATGAAGCTTTCTTT

v_gene: TRBV7-2
abundance: NA
j_gene: TRBJ1-2
d_gene: NA
CDR3aa: CASSFDLNYGYTF
CDR3nt: TGTGCCAGCAGCTTTGATCTTAACTATGGCTACACCTTC

v_gene: TRBV2
abundance: NA
j_gene: TRBJ2-3
d_gene: NA
CDR3aa: CASQAVDTQYF
CDR3nt: TGTGCCAGCCAGGCCGTGGATACGCAGTATTTT

v_gene: TRBV6-2/TRBV6-3
abundance: NA
j_gene: TRBJ2-3
d_gene: TRBD2
CDR3aa: CASSWEGVSPGTQYF
CDR3nt: TGTGCCAGCAGTTGGGAGGGAGTCAGTCCAGGTACGCAGTATTTT

v_gene: TRBV7-2
abundance: few
j_gene: TRBJ2-5
d_gene: NA
CDR3aa: CASSTTGFQETQYF
CDR3nt: TGTGCCAGCAGCACTACCGGATTCCAAGAGACCCAGTACTTC

v_gene: TRBV7-9
abundance: NA
j_gene: TRBJ1-2
d_gene: NA
CDR3aa: CASRKDWADDYGYTF
CDR3nt: TGTGCCAGCAGGAAAGACTGGGCTGACGACTATGGCTACACCTTC

v_gene: TRBV10-3
abundance: NA
j_gene: TRBJ1-2
d_gene: TRBD1
CDR3aa: CAIEGTGYGYTF
CDR3nt: TGTGCCATCGAAGGGACAGGCTATGGCTACACCTTC

v_gene: TRBV4-2
abundance: NA
j_gene: TRBJ2-6
d_gene: NA
CDR3aa: CASSRQGSSSGANVLTF
CDR3nt: TGTGCCAGCAGCCGTCAGGGCTCGAGCTCTGGGGCCAACGTCCTGACTTTC

v_gene: TRBV6-6
abundance: few
j_gene: TRBJ1-2
d_gene: NA
CDR3aa: CASSYPESTGYGYTF
CDR3nt: TGTGCCAGCAGTTACCCCGAATCGACAGGCTATGGCTACACCTTC

v_gene: TRBV12-3/TRBV12-4
abundance: few
j_gene: TRBJ1-3
d_gene: NA
CDR3aa: CASSFSRTGNTIYF
CDR3nt: TGTGCCAGCAGTTTTTCCAGGACTGGAAACACCATATATTTT

v_gene: TRBV11-2
abundance: NA
j_gene: TRBJ1-3
d_gene: TRBD1
CDR3aa: CASSLVGQDEDTIYF
CDR3nt: TGTGCCAGCAGCTTAGTGGGACAGGACGAAGACACCATATATTTT

v_gene: TRBV11-2
abundance: many
j_gene: TRBJ1-4
d_gene: TRBD1
CDR3aa: CASSSWTGVNEKLFF
CDR3nt: TGTGCCAGCAGCAGCTGGACAGGGGTGAATGAAAAACTGTTTTTT